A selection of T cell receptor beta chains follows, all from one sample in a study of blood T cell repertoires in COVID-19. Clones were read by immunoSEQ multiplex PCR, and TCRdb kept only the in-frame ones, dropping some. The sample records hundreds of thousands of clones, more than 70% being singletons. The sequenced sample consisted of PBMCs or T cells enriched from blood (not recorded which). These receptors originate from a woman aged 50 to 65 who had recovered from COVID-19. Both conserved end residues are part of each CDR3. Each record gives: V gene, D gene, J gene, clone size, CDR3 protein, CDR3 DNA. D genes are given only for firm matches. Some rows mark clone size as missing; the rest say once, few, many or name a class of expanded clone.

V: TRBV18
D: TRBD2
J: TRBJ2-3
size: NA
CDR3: CASSPRGLAGPTDTQYF
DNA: TGTGCCAGCTCACCACGGGGACTAGCGGGACCCACAGATACGCAGTATTTT

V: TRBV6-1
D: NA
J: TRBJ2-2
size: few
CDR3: CASRDSNTGELFF
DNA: TGTGCCAGCAGGGACTCGAACACCGGGGAGCTGTTTTTT

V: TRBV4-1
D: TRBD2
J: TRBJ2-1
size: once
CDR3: CASSQVWRGKINEQFF
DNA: TGCGCCAGCAGCCAAGTATGGCGGGGGAAGATCAATGAGCAGTTCTTC

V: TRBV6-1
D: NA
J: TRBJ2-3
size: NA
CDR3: CASSEQLQGPQYF
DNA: TGTGCCAGCAGTGAGCAATTACAGGGACCGCAGTATTTT

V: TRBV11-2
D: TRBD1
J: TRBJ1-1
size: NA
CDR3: CASSLVFVRGTGINTEAFF
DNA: TGTGCCAGCAGCTTAGTCTTCGTTCGTGGGACAGGGATTAACACTGAAGCTTTCTTT

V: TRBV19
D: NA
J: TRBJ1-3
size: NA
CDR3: CASSGFTGISGNTIYF
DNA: TGTGCCAGTAGTGGATTCACAGGGATCTCTGGAAACACCATATATTTT

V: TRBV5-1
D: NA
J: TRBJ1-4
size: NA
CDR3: CASSLSRGGLADEKLFF
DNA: TGCGCCAGCAGCTTGTCGAGGGGAGGGTTGGCGGATGAAAAACTGTTTTTT

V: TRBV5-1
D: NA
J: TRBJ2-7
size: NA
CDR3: CASSLDRYTYYEQYF
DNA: TGCGCCAGCAGCTTGGACAGGTATACTTACTACGAGCAGTACTTC

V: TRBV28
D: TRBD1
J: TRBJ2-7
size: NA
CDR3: CASSPPQGRGEQYF
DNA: TGTGCCAGCAGTCCCCCACAGGGGCGAGGGGAGCAGTACTTC

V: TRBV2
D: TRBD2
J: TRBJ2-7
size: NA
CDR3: CASRARGGPYEQYF
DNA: TGTGCCAGCCGGGCGCGGGGGGGCCCCTACGAGCAGTACTTC

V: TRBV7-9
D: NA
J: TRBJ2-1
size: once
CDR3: CASSSFVEQFF
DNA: TGTGCCAGCAGCTCATTTGTTGAGCAGTTCTTC

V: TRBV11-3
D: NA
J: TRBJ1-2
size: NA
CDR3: CASSPEPSNYGYTF
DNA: TGTGCCAGCAGCCCCGAGCCTTCGAACTATGGCTACACCTTC

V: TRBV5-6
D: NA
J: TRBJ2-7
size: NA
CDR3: CASSRTSYEQYF
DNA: TGTGCCAGCTCCAGGACATCCTACGAGCAGTACTTC

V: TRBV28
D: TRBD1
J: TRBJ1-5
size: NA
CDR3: CASSLTGTGKGQPQHF
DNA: TGTGCCAGCAGTTTAACCGGGACAGGGAAAGGTCAGCCCCAGCATTTT

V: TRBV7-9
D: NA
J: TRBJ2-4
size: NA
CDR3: CASSLGTYPYIQYF
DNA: TGTGCCAGCAGCTTAGGCACCTATCCTTACATTCAGTACTTC

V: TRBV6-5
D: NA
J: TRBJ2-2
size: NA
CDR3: CASSYQGWAGELFF
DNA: TGTGCCAGCAGTTACCAGGGTTGGGCCGGGGAGCTGTTTTTT

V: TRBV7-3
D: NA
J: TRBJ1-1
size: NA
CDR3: CASSLLGSNGPEAFF
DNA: TGTGCCAGCAGCTTATTGGGCAGTAACGGCCCTGAAGCTTTCTTT

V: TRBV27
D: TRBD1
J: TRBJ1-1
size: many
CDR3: CASNRQGPNTEAFF
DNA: TGTGCCAGCAATAGACAGGGACCGAACACTGAAGCTTTCTTT

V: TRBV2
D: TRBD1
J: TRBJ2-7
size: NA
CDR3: CASKTGASYEQYF
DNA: TGTGCCAGCAAGACAGGGGCTTCTTACGAGCAGTACTTC

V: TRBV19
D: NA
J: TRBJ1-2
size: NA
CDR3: CASSIRANYGYTF
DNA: TGTGCCAGTAGTATAAGAGCTAACTATGGCTACACCTTC

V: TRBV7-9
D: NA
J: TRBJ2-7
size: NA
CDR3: CASSRDNSYEQYF
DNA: TGTGCCAGCAGCCGGGACAACTCCTACGAGCAGTACTTC

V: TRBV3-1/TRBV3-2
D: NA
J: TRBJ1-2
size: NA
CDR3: CASSQGTGLNYGYTF
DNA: TGTGCCAGCAGCCAAGGAACAGGGTTGAACTATGGCTACACCTTC

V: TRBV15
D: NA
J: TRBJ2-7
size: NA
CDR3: CATSRDGASPSYEQYF
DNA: TGTGCCACCAGCAGAGATGGGGCTTCCCCCTCCTACGAGCAGTACTTC

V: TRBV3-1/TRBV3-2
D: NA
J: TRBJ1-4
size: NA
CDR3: CAIQGRTNEKLFF
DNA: TGTGCCATACAAGGGAGGACTAATGAAAAACTGTTTTTT

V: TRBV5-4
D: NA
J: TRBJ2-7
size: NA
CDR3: CASSLGGRREQYF
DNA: TGTGCCAGCAGCTTGGGGGGGCGGAGGGAGCAGTACTTC

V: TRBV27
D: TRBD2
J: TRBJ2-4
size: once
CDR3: CASRGTSEDIQYF
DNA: TGTGCCAGCAGAGGGACTAGTGAGGACATTCAGTACTTC

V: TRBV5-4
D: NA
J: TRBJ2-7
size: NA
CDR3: CASSFDSYEQYF
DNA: TGTGCCAGCAGTTTCGACTCGTACGAGCAGTACTTC

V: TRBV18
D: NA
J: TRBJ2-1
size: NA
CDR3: CASSPGTAGSYNEQFF
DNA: TGTGCCAGCTCACCAGGTACAGCGGGCTCCTACAATGAGCAGTTCTTC

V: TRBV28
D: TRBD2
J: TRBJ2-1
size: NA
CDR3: CASSFASGRVGGWNEQFF
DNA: TGTGCCAGCAGTTTTGCTAGCGGGAGGGTCGGGGGTTGGAATGAGCAGTTCTTC

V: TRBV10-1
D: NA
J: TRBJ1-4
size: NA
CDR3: CASSEGGTNEKLFF
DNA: TGCGCCAGCAGTGAGGGAGGAACTAATGAAAAACTGTTTTTT

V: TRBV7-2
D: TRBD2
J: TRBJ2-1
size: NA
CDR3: CASSVADGGANNEQFF
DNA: TGTGCCAGCAGCGTCGCTGACGGGGGGGCTAACAATGAGCAGTTCTTC

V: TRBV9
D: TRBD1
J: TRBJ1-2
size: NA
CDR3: CASSVGQPRLSGYTF
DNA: TGTGCCAGCAGCGTGGGACAGCCACGTTTGTCAGGCTACACCTTC

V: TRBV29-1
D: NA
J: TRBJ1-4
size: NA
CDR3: CSVDRGNEKLFF
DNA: TGCAGCGTTGACAGGGGAAATGAAAAACTGTTTTTT

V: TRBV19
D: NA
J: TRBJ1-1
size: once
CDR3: CASSMYRQTNTEAFF
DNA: TGTGCCAGTAGTATGTACAGACAGACGAACACTGAGGCTTTCTTT

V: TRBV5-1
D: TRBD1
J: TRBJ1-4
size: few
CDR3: CASSHGDRGSATNEKLFF
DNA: TGCGCCAGCAGCCATGGGGACAGGGGGTCTGCAACTAATGAAAAACTGTTTTTT

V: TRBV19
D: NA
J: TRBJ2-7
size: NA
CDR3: CASSINRAYEQYF
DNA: TGTGCCAGTAGTATTAACAGAGCCTACGAGCAGTACTTC

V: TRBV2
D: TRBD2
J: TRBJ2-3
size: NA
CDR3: CASIGLAWDTQYF
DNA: TGTGCCAGCATAGGACTAGCGTGGGATACGCAGTATTTT

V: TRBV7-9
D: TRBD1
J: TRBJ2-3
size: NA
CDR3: CASSFRDRVTDTQYF
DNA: TGTGCCAGCAGCTTCCGGGACAGGGTTACAGATACGCAGTATTTT

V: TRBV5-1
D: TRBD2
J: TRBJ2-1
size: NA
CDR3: CASSSSGGPTSYNEQFF
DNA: TGCGCCAGCAGTTCTAGCGGGGGGCCGACCTCCTACAATGAGCAGTTCTTC

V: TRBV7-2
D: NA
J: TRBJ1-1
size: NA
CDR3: CASSSSVGGTEAFF
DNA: TGTGCCAGCAGCTCTTCAGTCGGCGGCACTGAAGCTTTCTTT

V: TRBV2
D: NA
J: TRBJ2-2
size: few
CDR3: CASSGGLYTGELFF
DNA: TGTGCCAGCAGTGGGGGACTGTACACCGGGGAGCTGTTTTTT

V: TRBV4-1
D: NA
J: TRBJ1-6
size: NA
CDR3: CASSQVSGAIAPLHF
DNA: TGCGCCAGCAGCCAAGTGTCAGGGGCGATTGCACCCCTCCACTTT